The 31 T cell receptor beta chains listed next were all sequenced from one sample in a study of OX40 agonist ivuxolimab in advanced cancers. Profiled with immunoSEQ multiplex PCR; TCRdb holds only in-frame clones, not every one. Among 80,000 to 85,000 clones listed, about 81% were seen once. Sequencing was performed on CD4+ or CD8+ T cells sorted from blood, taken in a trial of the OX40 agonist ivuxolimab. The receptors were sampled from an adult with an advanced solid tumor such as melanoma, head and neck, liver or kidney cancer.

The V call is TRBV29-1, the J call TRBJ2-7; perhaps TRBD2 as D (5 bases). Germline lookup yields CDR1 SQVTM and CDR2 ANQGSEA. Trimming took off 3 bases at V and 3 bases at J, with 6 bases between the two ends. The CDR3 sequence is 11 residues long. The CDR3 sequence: CSVEDFYEQYF. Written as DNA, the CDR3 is TGCAGCGTTGAGGACTTCTACGAGCAGTACTTC.

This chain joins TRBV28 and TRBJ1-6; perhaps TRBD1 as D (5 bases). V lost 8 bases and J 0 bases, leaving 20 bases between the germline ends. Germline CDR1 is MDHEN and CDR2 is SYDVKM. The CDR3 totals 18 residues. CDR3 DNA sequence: TGTGCCAGCGACTCCCGGGGGGGTCAGGACTCCTATAATTCACCCCTCCACTTT. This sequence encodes CASDSRGGQDSYNSPLHF. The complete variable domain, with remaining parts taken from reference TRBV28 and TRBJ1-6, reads DVKVTQSSRYLVKRTGEKVFLECVQDMDHENMFWYRQDPGLGLRLIYFSYDVKMKEKGDIPEGYSVSREKKERFSLILESASTNQTSMYLCASDSRGGQDSYNSPLHFGNGTRLTVT.

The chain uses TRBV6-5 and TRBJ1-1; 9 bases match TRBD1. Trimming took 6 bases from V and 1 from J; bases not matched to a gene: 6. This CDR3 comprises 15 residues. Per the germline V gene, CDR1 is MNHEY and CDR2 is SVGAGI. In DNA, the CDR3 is TGTGCCAGCAGGCGGACAGGGGCAGGGAACACTGAAGCTTTCTTT. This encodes CASRRTGAGNTEAFF.

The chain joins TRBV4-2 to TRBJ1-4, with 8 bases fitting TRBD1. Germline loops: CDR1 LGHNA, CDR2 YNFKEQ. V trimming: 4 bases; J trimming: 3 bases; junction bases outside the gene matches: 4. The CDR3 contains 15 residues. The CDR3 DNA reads TGTGCCAGCAGCCGCAGACAGGGGTCTAATGAAAAACTGTTTTTT. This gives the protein CASSRRQGSNEKLFF.

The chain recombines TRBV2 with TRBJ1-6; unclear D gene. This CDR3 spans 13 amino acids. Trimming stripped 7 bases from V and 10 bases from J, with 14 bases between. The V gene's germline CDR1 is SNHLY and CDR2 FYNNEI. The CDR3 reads CASNGPRGSPLHF. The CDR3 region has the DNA TGTGCCAGCAATGGGCCGAGAGGGTCACCCCTCCACTTT.

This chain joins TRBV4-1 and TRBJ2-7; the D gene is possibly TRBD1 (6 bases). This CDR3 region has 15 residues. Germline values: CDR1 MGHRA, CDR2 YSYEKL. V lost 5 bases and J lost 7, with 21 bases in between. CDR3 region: CASSERTVNLYEQYF. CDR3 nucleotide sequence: TGCGCCAGCAGCGAGAGGACAGTCAATCTATATGAGCAGTACTTC.

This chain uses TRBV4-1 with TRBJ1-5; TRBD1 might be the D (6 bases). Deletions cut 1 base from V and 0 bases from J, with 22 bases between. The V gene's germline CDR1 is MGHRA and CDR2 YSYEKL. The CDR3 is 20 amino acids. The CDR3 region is CASSQARWQGMSYSNQPQHF. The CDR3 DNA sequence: TGCGCCAGCAGCCAAGCTCGTTGGCAGGGGATGAGCTATAGCAATCAGCCCCAGCATTTT.

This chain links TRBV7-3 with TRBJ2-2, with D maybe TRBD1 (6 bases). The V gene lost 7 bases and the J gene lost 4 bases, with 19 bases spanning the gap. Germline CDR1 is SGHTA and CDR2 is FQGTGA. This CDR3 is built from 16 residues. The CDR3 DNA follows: TGTGCCAGCACTCTACACGGGACACCGACCACCGGGGAGCTGTTTTTT. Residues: CASTLHGTPTTGELFF.

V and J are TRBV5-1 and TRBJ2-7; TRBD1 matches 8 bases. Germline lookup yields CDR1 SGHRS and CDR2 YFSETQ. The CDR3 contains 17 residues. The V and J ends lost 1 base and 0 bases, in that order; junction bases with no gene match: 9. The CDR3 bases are TGCGCCAGCAGCTTGCCCCCCGGACAGGGCAGCTCCTACGAGCAGTACTTC. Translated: CASSLPPGQGSSYEQYF.

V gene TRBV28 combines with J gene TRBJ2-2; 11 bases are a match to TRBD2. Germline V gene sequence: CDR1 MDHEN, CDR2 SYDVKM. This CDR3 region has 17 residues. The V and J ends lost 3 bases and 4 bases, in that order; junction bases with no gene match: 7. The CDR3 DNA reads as TGTGCCAGCAGTTTCCTGACTAGCGGGGTTGGCACCGGGGAGCTGTTTTTT. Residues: CASSFLTSGVGTGELFF.

DNA for the CDR3: TGTGCCAGCAGCCGACGTGGGGTCAATCAGCCCCAGCATTTT. Amino acids: CASSRRGVNQPQHF. J is TRBJ1-5 and V is TRBV27; D call uncertain. Looked up from germline, CDR1 is MNHEY and CDR2 is SMNVEV (reference sequence). The CDR3 spans 14 residues. Trimming shortened V by 6 bases and J by 3 bases, and 12 bases separated the two germline ends.

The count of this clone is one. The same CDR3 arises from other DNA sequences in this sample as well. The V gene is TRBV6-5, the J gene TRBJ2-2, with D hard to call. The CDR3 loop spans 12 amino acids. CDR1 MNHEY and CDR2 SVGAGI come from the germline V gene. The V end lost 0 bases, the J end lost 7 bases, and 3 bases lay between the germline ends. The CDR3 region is CASSYSGGELFF. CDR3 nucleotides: TGTGCCAGCAGTTACTCAGGCGGGGAGCTGTTTTTT.

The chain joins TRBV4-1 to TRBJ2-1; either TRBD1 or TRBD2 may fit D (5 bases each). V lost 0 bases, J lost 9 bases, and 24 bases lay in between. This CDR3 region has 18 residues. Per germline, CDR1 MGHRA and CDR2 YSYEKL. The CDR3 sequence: CASSQDMGFGDPKGEQFF. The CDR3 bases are TGCGCCAGCAGCCAAGATATGGGGTTTGGGGACCCGAAGGGTGAGCAGTTCTTC.

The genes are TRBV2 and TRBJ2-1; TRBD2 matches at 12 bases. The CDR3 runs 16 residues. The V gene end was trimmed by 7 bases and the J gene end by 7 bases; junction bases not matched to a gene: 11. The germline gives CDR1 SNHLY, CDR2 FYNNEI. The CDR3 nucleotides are TGTGCCAGCACCAAATTGGGGACTAGCGGGTCAAATGAGCAGTTCTTC. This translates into CASTKLGTSGSNEQFF.

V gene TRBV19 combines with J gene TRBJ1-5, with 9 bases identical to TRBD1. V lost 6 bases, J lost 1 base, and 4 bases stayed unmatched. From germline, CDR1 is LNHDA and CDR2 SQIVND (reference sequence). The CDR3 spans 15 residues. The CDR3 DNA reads TGTGCCAGTAGGCTACAGGGGGCGAGCAATCAGCCCCAGCATTTT. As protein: CASRLQGASNQPQHF.

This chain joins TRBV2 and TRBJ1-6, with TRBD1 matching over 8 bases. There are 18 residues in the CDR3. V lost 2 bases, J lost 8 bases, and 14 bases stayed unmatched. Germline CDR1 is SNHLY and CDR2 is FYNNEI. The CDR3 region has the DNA TGTGCCAGCAGTGAAAACCCCTGGAGGACAGGGAGGGATTCACCCCTCCACTTT. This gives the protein CASSENPWRTGRDSPLHF.

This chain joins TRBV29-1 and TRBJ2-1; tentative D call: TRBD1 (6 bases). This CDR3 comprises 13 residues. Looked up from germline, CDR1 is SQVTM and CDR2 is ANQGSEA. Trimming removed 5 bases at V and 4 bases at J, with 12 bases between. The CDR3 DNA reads TGCAGCGTTCAGGGGCCCCAATACAATGAGCAGTTCTTC. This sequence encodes CSVQGPQYNEQFF.

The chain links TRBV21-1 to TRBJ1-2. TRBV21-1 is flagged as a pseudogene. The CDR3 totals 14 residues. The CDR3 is CASSKVSEGLGYTF. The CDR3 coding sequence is TGTGCCAGCAGCAAAGTGTCAGAGGGGCTTGGCTACACCTTC.

The CDR3 region is CASNAYSTDTQYF. The CDR3 region has the DNA TGTGCCAGCAACGCGTACTCCACAGATACGCAGTATTTT. The chain recombines TRBV2 with TRBJ2-3; D gene unclear. There are 13 residues in the CDR3. V dropped 7 bases and J dropped 2 bases, with 10 bases sitting between them. Germline CDR1 reads SNHLY; CDR2 reads FYNNEI.

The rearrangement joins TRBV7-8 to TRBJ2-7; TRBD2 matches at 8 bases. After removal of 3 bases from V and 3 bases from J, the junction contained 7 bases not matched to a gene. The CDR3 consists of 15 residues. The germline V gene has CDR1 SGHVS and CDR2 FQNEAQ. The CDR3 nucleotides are TGTGCCAGCAGCTTCCCCAGCGGGGGCGTCTACGAGCAGTACGTC. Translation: CASSFPSGGVYEQYV.

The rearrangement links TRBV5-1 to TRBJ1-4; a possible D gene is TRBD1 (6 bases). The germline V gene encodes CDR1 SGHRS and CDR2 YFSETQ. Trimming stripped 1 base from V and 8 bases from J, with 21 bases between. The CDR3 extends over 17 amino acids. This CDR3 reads CASSLSSGGRLREKLFF. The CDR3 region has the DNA TGCGCCAGCAGCTTGAGTTCTGGGGGGCGCTTGAGAGAAAAACTGTTTTTT.

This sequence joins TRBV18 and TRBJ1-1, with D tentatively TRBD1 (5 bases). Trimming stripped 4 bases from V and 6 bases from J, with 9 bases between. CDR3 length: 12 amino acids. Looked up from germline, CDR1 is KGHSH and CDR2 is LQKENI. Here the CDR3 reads CASSLAGSEAFF. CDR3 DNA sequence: TGTGCCAGCTCACTCGCAGGGTCTGAAGCTTTCTTT.

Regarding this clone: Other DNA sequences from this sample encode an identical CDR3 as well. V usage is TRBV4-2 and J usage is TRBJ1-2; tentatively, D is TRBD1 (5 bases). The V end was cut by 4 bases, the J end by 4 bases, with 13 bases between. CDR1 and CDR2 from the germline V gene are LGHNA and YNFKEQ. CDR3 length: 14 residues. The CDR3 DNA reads TGTGCCAGCAGCCCCGGCAGTGGGGGCTATGGCTACACCTTC. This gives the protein CASSPGSGGYGYTF.

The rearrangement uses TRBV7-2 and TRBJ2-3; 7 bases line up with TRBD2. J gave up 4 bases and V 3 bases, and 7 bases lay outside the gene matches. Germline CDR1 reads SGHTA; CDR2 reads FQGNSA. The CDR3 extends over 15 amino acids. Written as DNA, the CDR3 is TGTGCCAGCAGCTTTAGGGCGGGGGTAGCAGATACGCAGTATTTT. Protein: CASSFRAGVADTQYF.

The CDR3 is CASSPEDRGTYEQYF. Written as DNA, the CDR3 is TGTGCCAGCAGCCCAGAAGACAGGGGAACCTACGAGCAGTACTTC. The chain recombines TRBV7-9 with TRBJ2-7; 8 bases are a match to TRBD1. The ends lost 5 bases at V and 2 bases at J; junction bases unmatched: 8. Germline assignment: CDR1 SEHNR and CDR2 FQNEAQ (reference sequence). This CDR3 is 15 amino acids long.

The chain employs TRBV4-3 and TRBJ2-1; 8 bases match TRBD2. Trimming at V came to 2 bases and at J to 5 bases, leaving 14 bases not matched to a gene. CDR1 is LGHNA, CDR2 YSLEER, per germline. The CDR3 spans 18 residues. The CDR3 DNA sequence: TGCGCCAGCAGCCAATACGCGCGTCAGTACGGGAGGGACAATGAGCAGTTCTTC. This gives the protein CASSQYARQYGRDNEQFF.

The CDR3 region has the DNA TGTGCCAGTAGTATAGCGCGGGTTAGCACAGATACGCAGTATTTT. It is translated as CASSIARVSTDTQYF. The J gene is TRBJ2-3, the V gene TRBV19; tentative D call: TRBD2 (5 bases). The CDR3 is 15 amino acids. V lost 1 base, J lost 0 bases, and 8 bases lay in between. The germline V gene encodes CDR1 LNHDA and CDR2 SQIVND (reference sequence).

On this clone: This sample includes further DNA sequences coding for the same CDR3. The CDR3 reads CASSFQGGTEAFF. The CDR3, as DNA: TGTGCCAGCAGCTTCCAGGGGGGCACTGAAGCTTTCTTT. The chain combines TRBV7-3 with TRBJ1-1; 7 bases map to TRBD1. Trimming at V came to 3 bases and at J to 4 bases, leaving 2 bases not matched to a gene. CDR3 length: 13 residues. Germline V CDR1 and CDR2: SGHTA, FQGTGA.

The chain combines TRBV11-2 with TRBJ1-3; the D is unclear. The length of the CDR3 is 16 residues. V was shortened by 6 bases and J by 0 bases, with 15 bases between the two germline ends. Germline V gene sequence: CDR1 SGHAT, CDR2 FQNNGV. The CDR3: CASRPSVLHSGNTIYF. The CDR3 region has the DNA TGTGCCAGCAGACCCTCGGTACTACACTCTGGAAACACCATATATTTT.

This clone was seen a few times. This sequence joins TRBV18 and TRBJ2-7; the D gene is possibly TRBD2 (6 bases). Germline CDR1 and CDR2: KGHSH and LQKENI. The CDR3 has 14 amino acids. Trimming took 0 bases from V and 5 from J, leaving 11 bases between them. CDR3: CASSPPDGGNEQYF. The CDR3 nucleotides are TGTGCCAGCTCACCACCTGACGGAGGGAACGAGCAGTACTTC.

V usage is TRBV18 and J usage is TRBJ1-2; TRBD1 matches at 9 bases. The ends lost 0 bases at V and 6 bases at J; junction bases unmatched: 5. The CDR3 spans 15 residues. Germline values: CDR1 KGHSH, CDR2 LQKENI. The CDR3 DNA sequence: TGTGCCAGCTCACCACCTACAGGGGGCCTGGATGGCTACACCTTC. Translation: CASSPPTGGLDGYTF.